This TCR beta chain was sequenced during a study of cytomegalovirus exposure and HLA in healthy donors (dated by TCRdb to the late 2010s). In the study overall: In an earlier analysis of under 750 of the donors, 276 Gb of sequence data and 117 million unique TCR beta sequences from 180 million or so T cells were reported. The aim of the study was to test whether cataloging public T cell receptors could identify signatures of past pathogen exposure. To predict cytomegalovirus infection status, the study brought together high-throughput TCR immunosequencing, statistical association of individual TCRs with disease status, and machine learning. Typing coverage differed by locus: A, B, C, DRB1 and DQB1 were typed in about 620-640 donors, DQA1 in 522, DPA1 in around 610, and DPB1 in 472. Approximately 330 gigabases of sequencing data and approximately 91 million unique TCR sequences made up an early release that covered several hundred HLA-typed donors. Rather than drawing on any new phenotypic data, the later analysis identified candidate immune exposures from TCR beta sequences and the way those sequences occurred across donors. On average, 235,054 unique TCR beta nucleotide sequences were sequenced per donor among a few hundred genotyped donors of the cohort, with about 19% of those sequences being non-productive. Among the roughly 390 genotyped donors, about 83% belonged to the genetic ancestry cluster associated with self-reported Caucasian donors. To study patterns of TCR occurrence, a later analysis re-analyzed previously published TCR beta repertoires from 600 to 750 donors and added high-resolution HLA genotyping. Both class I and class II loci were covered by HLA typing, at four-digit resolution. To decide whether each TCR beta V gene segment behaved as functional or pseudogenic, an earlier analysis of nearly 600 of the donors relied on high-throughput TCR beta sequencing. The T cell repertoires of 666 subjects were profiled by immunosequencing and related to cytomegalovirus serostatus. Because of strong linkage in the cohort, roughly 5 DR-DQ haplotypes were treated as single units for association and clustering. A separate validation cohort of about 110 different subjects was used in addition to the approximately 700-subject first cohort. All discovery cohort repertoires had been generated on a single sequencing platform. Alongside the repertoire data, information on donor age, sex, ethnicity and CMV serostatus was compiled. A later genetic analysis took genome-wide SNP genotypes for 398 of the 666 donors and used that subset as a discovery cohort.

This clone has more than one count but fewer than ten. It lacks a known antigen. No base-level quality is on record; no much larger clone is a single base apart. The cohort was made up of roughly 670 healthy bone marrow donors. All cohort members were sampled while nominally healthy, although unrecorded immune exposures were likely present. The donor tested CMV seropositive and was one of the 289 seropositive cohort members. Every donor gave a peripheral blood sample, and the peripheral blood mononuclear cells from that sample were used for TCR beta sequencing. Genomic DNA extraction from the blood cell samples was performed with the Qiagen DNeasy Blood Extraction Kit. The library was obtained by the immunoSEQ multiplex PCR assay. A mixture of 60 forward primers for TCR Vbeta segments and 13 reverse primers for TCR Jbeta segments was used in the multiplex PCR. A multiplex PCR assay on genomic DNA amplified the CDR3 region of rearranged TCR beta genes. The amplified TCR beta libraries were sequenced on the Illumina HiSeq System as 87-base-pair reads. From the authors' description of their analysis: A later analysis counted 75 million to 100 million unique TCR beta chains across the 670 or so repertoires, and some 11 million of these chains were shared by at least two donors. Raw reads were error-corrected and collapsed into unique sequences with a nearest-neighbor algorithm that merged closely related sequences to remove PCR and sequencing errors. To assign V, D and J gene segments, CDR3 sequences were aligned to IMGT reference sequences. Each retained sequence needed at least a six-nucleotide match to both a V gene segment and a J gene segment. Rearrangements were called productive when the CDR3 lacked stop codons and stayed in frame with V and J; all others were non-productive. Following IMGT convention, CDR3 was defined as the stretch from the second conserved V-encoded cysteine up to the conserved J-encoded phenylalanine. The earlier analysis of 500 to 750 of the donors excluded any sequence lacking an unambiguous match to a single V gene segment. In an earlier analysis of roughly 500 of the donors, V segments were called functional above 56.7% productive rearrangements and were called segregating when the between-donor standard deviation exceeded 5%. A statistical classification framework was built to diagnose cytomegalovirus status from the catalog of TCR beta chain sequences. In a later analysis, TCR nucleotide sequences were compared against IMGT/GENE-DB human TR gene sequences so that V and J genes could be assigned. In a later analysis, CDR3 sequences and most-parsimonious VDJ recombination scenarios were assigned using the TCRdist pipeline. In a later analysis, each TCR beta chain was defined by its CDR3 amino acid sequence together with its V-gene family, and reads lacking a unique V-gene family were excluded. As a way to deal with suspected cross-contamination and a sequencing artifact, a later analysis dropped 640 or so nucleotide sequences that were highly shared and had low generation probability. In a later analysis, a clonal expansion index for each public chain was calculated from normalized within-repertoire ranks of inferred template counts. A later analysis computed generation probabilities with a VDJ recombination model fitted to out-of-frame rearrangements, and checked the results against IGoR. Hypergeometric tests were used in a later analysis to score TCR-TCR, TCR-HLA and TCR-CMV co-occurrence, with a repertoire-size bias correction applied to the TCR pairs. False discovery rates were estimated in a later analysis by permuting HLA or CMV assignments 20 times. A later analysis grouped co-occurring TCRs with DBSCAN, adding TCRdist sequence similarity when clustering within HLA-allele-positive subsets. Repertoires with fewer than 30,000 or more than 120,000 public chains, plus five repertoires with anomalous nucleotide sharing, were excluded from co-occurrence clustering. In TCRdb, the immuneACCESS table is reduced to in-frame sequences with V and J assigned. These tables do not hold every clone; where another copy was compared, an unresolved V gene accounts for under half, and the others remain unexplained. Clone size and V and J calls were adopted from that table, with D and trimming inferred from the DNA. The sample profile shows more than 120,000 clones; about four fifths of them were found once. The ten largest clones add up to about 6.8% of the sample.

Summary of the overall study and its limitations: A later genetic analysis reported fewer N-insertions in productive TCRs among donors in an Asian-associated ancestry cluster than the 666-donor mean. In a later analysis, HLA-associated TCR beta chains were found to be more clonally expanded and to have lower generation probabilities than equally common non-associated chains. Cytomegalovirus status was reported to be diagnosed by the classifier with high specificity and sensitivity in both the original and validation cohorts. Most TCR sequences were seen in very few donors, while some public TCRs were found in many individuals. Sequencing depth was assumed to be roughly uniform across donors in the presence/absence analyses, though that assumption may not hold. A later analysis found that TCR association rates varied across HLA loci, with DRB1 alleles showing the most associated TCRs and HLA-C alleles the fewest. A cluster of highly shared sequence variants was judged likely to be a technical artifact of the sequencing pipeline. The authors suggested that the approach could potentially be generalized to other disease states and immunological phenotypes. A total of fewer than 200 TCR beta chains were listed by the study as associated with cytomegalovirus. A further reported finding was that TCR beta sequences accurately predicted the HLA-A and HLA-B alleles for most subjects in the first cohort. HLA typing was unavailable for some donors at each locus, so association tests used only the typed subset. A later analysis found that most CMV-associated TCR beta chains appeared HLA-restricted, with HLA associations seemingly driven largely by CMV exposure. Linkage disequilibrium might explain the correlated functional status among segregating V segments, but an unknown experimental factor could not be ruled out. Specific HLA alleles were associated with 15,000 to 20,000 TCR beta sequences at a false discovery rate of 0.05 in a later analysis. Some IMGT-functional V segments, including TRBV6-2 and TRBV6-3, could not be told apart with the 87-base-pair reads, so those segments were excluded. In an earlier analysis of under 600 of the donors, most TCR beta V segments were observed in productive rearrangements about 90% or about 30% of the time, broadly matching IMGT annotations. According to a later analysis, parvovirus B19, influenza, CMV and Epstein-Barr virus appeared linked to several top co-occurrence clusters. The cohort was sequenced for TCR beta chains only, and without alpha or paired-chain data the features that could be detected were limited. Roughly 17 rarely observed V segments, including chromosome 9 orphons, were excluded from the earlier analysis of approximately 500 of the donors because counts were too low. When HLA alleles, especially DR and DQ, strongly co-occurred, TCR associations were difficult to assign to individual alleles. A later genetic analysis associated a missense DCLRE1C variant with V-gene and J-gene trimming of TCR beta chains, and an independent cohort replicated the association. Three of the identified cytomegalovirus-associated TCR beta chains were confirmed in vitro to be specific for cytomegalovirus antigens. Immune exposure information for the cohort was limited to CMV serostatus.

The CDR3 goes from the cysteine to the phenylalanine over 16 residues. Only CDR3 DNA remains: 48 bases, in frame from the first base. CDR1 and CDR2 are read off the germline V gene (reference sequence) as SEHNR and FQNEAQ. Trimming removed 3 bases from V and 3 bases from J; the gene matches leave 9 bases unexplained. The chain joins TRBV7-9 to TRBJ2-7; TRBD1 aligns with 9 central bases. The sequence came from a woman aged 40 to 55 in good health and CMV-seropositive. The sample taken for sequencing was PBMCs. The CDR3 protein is CASSFGTGQGVYEQYF. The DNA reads TGTGCCAGCAGCTTCGGTACGGGACAGGGAGTCTACGAGCAGTACTTC.